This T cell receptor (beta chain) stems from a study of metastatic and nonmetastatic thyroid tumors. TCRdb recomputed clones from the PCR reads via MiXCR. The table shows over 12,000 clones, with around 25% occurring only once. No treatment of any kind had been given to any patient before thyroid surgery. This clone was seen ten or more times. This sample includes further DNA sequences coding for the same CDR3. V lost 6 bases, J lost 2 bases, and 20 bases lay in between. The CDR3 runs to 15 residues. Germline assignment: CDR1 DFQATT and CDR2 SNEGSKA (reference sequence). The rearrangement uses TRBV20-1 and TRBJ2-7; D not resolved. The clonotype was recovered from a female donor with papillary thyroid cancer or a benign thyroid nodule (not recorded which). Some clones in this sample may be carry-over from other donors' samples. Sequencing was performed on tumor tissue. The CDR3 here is CSAPPRAGRAYEQYF. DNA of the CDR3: TGCAGTGCGCCGCCCCGGGCAGGTCGGGCCTACGAGCAGTACTTC.